The 18 T cell receptor beta chains listed next were all sequenced from one sample in a study of T cell repertoires in cytomegalovirus infection. TCRdb analysed the reads with MiXCR anew, one entry per CDR3 protein. In the table there are 110,000 to 150,000 distinct CDR3 sequences, approximately 30% of which are singletons. No antigen is known for these receptors. The source material was CD8+ T cells from cultured PBMCs, sampled from culture after CMV antigen stimulation. The receptors come from a human donor in good health (CMV status not recorded). Some clones in this sample may be carry-over from other donors' samples.

The rearrangement uses TRBV7-2 and TRBJ2-7, with D perhaps TRBD2 (5 bases). V gave up 4 bases and J gave up 6 bases, with 25 bases separating them. The CDR3 contains 17 residues. Germline lookup yields CDR1 SGHTA and CDR2 FQGNSA. CDR3 nucleotide sequence: TGTGCCAGCAGCTCGAACCCCTTCGGACTCGAAGGTCGCGAGCAGTACTTC. Amino acids: CASSSNPFGLEGREQYF.

This clonotype was detected only a few times. The V and J genes are TRBV7-8 and TRBJ2-7; no clear D. The CDR3 is made up of 17 amino acids. Trimming left V 0 bases short and J 0 bases short, with 15 bases between. The germline CDR1 and CDR2 sequences are SGHVS and FQNEAQ. CDR3 sequence: CASSLARGSTGSYEQYF. The CDR3 DNA sequence: TGTGCCAGCAGCTTAGCGCGAGGCTCGACGGGCTCCTACGAGCAGTACTTC.

The CDR3 DNA reads TGCGCCAGCAGCCAAGAGAGCGGGGCCTACAATGAGCAGTTCTTC. It yields the protein CASSQESGAYNEQFF. This chain uses TRBV4-1 with TRBJ2-1, with 7 bases that match TRBD2. CDR3 length: 15 residues. The V gene's germline CDR1 is MGHRA and CDR2 YSYEKL. Trimming cost V 0 bases and J 2 bases; bases outside gene matches: 1.

This clonotype was seen more than once but under ten times. The rearrangement uses TRBV7-9 and TRBJ2-1; no definite D call. Germline V gene sequence: CDR1 SEHNR, CDR2 FQNEAQ (reference sequence). Trimming removed 5 bases from V and 8 bases from J, with 13 bases in between. The CDR3 is 13 residues long. For the CDR3, the DNA is TGTGCCAGCAGCCCTCCGCTAGGTGATGAGCAGTTCTTC. Translating gives CASSPPLGDEQFF.

The table lists this clonotype with a few counts. The chain uses TRBV6-2 or TRBV6-3 and TRBJ2-1, with a possible D match to TRBD1 (5 bases). The V gene lost 6 bases and the J gene lost 8 bases, with 20 bases spanning the gap. The CDR3 is made up of 15 amino acids. Germline V gene lookup returns CDR1 MNHEY and CDR2 SVGEGT. The DNA for the CDR3 is TGTGCCAGCAGGGAACGCCAGGGCCTCTCAGATGAGCAGTTCTTC. Translation: CASRERQGLSDEQFF.

The rearrangement joins TRBV5-6 to TRBJ2-7, with D perhaps TRBD1 (5 bases). Deletions cut 1 base from V and 2 bases from J, with 13 bases between. The CDR3 runs 15 residues. Germline V gives CDR1 SGHDT, CDR2 YYEEEE. The CDR3 spells CASSLTTGTPYEQYF. The CDR3 DNA follows: TGTGCCAGCAGCTTGACCACAGGAACCCCCTACGAGCAGTACTTC.

This clonotype was picked up a small number of times. V and J are TRBV4-1 and TRBJ1-6; 8 bases are shared with TRBD1. The V gene end was trimmed by 0 bases and the J gene end by 7 bases; junction bases not matched to a gene: 5. CDR1 and CDR2 from the germline V gene are MGHRA and YSYEKL. The CDR3 sequence is 16 residues long. This CDR3 is CASSQDWNRGNSPLHF. The CDR3 DNA follows: TGCGCCAGCAGCCAAGATTGGAACAGGGGGAATTCACCCCTCCACTTT.

The V and J genes are TRBV4-1 and TRBJ2-5; D unclear. The CDR3 loop spans 14 amino acids. The V gene's germline CDR1 is MGHRA and CDR2 YSYEKL. V gave up 2 bases and J gave up 2 bases, with 9 bases separating them. CDR3: CASSQNTPQETQYF. The CDR3 nucleotides read TGCGCCAGCAGCCAAAACACCCCACAAGAGACCCAGTACTTC.

This clonotype was recorded a few times. The chain recombines TRBV12-5 with TRBJ2-3; no clear D gene. Germline values: CDR1 LGHNT, CDR2 FRNRAP. V was pared by 5 bases and J by 5 bases, with 5 bases between. The CDR3 extends over 11 amino acids. The CDR3 region is CASGPGDTQYF. CDR3 DNA sequence: TGTGCTAGTGGTCCCGGAGATACGCAGTATTTT. Based on the CDR3 plus reference TRBV12-5 and TRBJ2-3, the full variable domain is DARVTQTPRHKVTEMGQEVTMRCQPILGHNTVFWYRQTMMQGLELLAYFRNRAPLDDSGMPKDRFSAEMPDATLATLKIQPSEPRDSAVYFCASGPGDTQYFGPGTRLTVL.

Here the CDR3 reads CASSVGQLPSYEQYF. The CDR3 DNA reads TGTGCCAGCAGCGTAGGACAGCTCCCCTCCTACGAGCAGTACTTC. The chain has TRBV9 and TRBJ2-7; TRBD1 is a possible D gene (5 bases). The CDR3 runs to 15 residues. Germline V CDR1 and CDR2: SGDLS, YYNGEE. Trimming stripped 0 bases from V and 0 bases from J, with 10 bases between.

V usage is TRBV20-1 and J usage is TRBJ2-1, with 10 bases that match TRBD2. The CDR3 is made up of 14 amino acids. CDR1 is DFQATT and CDR2 is SNEGSKA in the germline V gene (reference sequence). After removal of 3 bases from V and 7 bases from J, the junction contained 6 bases not matched to a gene. The CDR3 nucleotides are TGCAGTGCTAGGACTCTAGCGGGGGTAAATGAGCAGTTCTTC. Its translation: CSARTLAGVNEQFF.

This clonotype was seen at least ten times. This sequence joins TRBV7-6 and TRBJ1-1; TRBD1 is a possible D gene (5 bases). Per germline, CDR1 SGHVS and CDR2 FNYEAQ. The CDR3 sequence is 14 residues long. V shed 5 bases and J shed 6 bases, with 16 bases lying between them. Written as DNA, the CDR3 is TGTGCCAGCAGCCAACAGGATACAAGTGCTGAAGCTTTCTTT. This codes for CASSQQDTSAEAFF.

There are many counts of this clonotype. The chain recombines TRBV12-5 with TRBJ1-1; 7 bases map to TRBD1. The CDR3 extends over 17 amino acids. Looked up from germline, CDR1 is LGHNT and CDR2 is FRNRAP. The V segment lost 0 bases and the J segment 1 base; nucleotides outside the gene matches: 8. The CDR3 loop is CASGLVETGRANTEAFF. The CDR3 DNA reads as TGTGCTAGTGGTTTGGTGGAGACAGGGAGGGCGAACACTGAAGCTTTCTTT. Together with reference TRBV12-5 and TRBJ1-1, the CDR3 gives the full variable domain: DARVTQTPRHKVTEMGQEVTMRCQPILGHNTVFWYRQTMMQGLELLAYFRNRAPLDDSGMPKDRFSAEMPDATLATLKIQPSEPRDSAVYFCASGLVETGRANTEAFFGQGTRLTVV.

Here the CDR3 reads CASSEGSGGDTEAFF. DNA of the CDR3: TGTGCCAGTAGTGAAGGGTCGGGGGGGGACACTGAAGCTTTCTTT. The gene calls are TRBV19 and TRBJ1-1, with D possibly TRBD1 on 5 matching bases. V was clipped by 5 bases and J by 3 bases, with 16 bases between them. This CDR3 is built from 15 residues. Per the germline V gene, CDR1 is LNHDA and CDR2 is SQIVND (reference sequence).

J is TRBJ2-7 and V is TRBV20-1; no clear D. V was trimmed by 2 bases and J by 3 bases, leaving 11 bases between them. Germline CDR1 and CDR2: DFQATT and SNEGSKA (reference sequence). This CDR3 spans 13 amino acids. The CDR3 reads CSARPTSYYEQYF. CDR3 in DNA: TGCAGTGCTAGACCAACCTCCTACTACGAGCAGTACTTC.

The rearrangement uses TRBV12-3 or TRBV12-4 and TRBJ1-1; 7 bases align to TRBD1. The CDR3 consists of 15 residues. With 6 bases clipped from V and 0 bases from J, the junction kept 7 bases outside the gene matches. The CDR3 protein is CASRPGTDMNTEAFF. In DNA, the CDR3 is TGTGCCAGCAGACCGGGGACAGATATGAACACTGAAGCTTTCTTT.

This clonotype was seen at least ten times. The CDR3 bases are TGTGCCAGCAGCCGGGGACAGGGCAGGACCGGGGAGCTGTTTTTT. This sequence encodes CASSRGQGRTGELFF. V is TRBV7-3 and J is TRBJ2-2; 9 bases agree with TRBD1. The length of the CDR3 is 15 residues. V was pared by 5 bases and J by 5 bases, with 6 bases of the junction left unmatched. The germline V gene encodes CDR1 SGHTA and CDR2 FQGTGA.

This clonotype was counted many times. The V and J genes are TRBV7-6 and TRBJ2-3; D possibly corresponds to TRBD2 (5 bases). The germline CDR1 and CDR2 sequences are SGHVS and FNYEAQ. This CDR3 comprises 13 residues. Trimming shortened V by 2 bases and J by 4 bases, and 7 bases separated the two germline ends. Here the CDR3 DNA reads TGTGCCAGCAGCTTATCCGGGGCAGATACGCAGTATTTT. Translated, it gives CASSLSGADTQYF.